These 6 T cell receptor beta chains originate from one sample sequenced in a study of shared clonotypes between healthy human individuals. The data were produced by immunoSEQ multiplex PCR, yet TCRdb's version contains in-frame clones alone and is incomplete. The sample shows some 2,000,000 clones, 90% to 96% of them seen only once. Material: naive CD4+ T cells sorted from blood. Subset denoted: CD45RA+ positively selected. The receptor set was obtained from a man between 18 and 29 years old in good health.

The chain has TRBV2 and TRBJ2-1; 8 nucleotides line up with TRBD1. V gave up 5 bases and J gave up 2 bases; unmatched junction bases: 2. Per the germline V gene, CDR1 is SNHLY and CDR2 is FYNNEI. CDR3 length: 14 amino acids. The CDR3 region is CASSPQGAYNEQFF. In DNA, the CDR3 is TGTGCCAGCAGTCCACAGGGGGCCTACAATGAGCAGTTCTTC. Looking up the rest from reference TRBV2 and TRBJ2-1 gives the full variable domain: EPEVTQTPSHQVTQMGQEVILRCVPISNHLYFYWYRQILGQKVEFLVSFYNNEISEKSEIFDDQFSVERPDGSNFTLKIRSTKLEDSAMYFCASSPQGAYNEQFFGPGTRLTVL.

This chain joins TRBV5-1 and TRBJ2-6; D is unclear. The CDR3 totals 16 residues. Germline V lookup: CDR1 SGHRS, CDR2 YFSETQ. V was shortened by 0 bases and J by 0 bases, with 7 bases between the two germline ends. The CDR3 coding sequence is TGCGCCAGCAGCTTGGGTTCAGGCTCTGGGGCCAACGTCCTGACTTTC. Translation gives CASSLGSGSGANVLTF.

The rearrangement joins TRBV18 to TRBJ2-7, with 7 bases fitting TRBD1. Per germline, CDR1 KGHSH and CDR2 LQKENI. CDR3 length: 13 amino acids. Trimming cost V 5 bases and J 1 base; bases outside gene matches: 2. This CDR3 reads CASSKTGSYEQYF. The CDR3 DNA reads TGTGCCAGCTCAAAGACAGGGTCCTACGAGCAGTACTTC.

This chain links TRBV9 with TRBJ1-3; TRBD1 matches at 7 bases. Trimming removed 4 bases from V and 3 bases from J; junction bases left unmatched: 4. Germline CDR1 SGDLS, CDR2 YYNGEE. The CDR3 extends over 14 amino acids. The CDR3 is CASSRTGDGNTIYF. CDR3 DNA sequence: TGTGCCAGCAGCAGAACAGGGGATGGAAACACCATATATTTT.

V is TRBV6-6 and J is TRBJ1-4; no firm D call. The germline V gene has CDR1 MNHNY and CDR2 SVGAGI (reference sequence). The V end was cut by 2 bases, the J end by 3 bases, with 13 bases between. The CDR3 covers 16 residues. CDR3 in amino acids: CASSYRQASANEKLFF. The CDR3, as DNA: TGTGCCAGCAGTTACCGTCAGGCCTCGGCTAATGAAAAACTGTTTTTT.

V is TRBV29-1 and J is TRBJ2-7; D could derive from TRBD1 or TRBD2 (5 bases each). Germline V CDR1 and CDR2: SQVTM, ANQGSEA. The CDR3 is 12 amino acids. V was trimmed by 4 bases and J by 2 bases, leaving 9 bases between them. The CDR3 bases are TGCAGCGTTGGGGACGCACCCTACGAGCAGTACTTC. Residues: CSVGDAPYEQYF.